This TCR beta chain originates from a study of identical twins. Per germline, CDR1 LGHNA and CDR2 YNFKEQ. Trimming removed 0 bases at V and 3 bases at J, with 17 bases between. The CDR3 runs to 18 residues. There are many counts of this clonotype. TCRdb ran MiXCR on the 5' RACE reads and lists one entry per CDR3 protein. Of approximately 300,000 distinct CDR3 sequences in the sample, roughly 10% were seen once. These data are also associated with another study on yellow fever vaccine responses in identical twins. Per that study: As reported, the vaccine T cell response of twins seemed partly convergent and partly personalized.

This receptor was obtained from a woman aged 18-29 years in good health. The chain joins TRBV4-2 to TRBJ2-2; no definite D call. The sample was CD8+ T cells sorted from blood. CDR3 bases: TGTGCCAGCAGCCAAGAACAGTTTCGACAAATGGACACCGGGGAGCTGTTTTTT. This codes for CASSQEQFRQMDTGELFF.